Listed here are 2 T cell receptor beta chains from one sample, sequenced in a study of OX40 agonist ivuxolimab in advanced cancers. The protocol was immunoSEQ multiplex PCR, while the TCRdb copy is restricted to in-frame clones and leaves out a portion. The repertoire has over 15,000 clones, approximately 82% of them found once; the top ten carry about 2.4%. The source material was CD4+ or CD8+ T cells sorted from blood, sampled in a trial of the OX40 agonist ivuxolimab. All receptors derive from an adult with an advanced solid tumor such as melanoma, head and neck, liver or kidney cancer.

In its sample, this clone was seen a few times. This sequence joins TRBV7-2 and TRBJ2-7; maybe TRBD1 (6 bases). Trimming left V 5 bases short and J 4 bases short, with 12 bases between. Germline CDR1 SGHTA, CDR2 FQGNSA. The CDR3 spans 13 residues. The CDR3 DNA reads TGTGCCAGCAGCACCCGACAGGCGTACGAGCAGTACTTC. It specifies CASSTRQAYEQYF.

The rearrangement uses TRBV7-9 and TRBJ2-6; D unclear. Germline V gives CDR1 SEHNR, CDR2 FQNEAQ (reference sequence). The V gene lost 4 bases and the J gene lost 0 bases, with 7 bases spanning the gap. This CDR3 region has 15 residues. CDR3 DNA sequence: TGTGCCAGCAGCTGGCCATACTCTGGGGCCAACGTCCTGACTTTC. Protein: CASSWPYSGANVLTF.